This T cell receptor beta chain is from a study of blood T cell repertoires in COVID-19. Overall study: Nucleic acid was either cDNA or gDNA, and it came from T cells, B-cell-depleted T cells, or PBMCs.

This clone showed up just a few times. Trimming shortened V by 4 bases and J by 4 bases, and 14 bases separated the two germline ends. The CDR3 has 14 amino acids. CDR1 is SQVTM, CDR2 ANQGSEA, per germline. Authors' data handling: Nucleated cell number was recorded as an estimate derived from reference gene primer amplification. Generated by immunoSEQ multiplex PCR, the TCRdb table keeps only in-frame clones and is missing some. V and J calls and clone size come straight from that table; D and trimming were deduced from the DNA. The data contain over 35,000 clones, roughly 78% of them singletons. This TCR derives from a man aged 55 to 70 with acute or convalescent COVID-19. Sequences were obtained from peripheral blood. V is TRBV29-1 and J is TRBJ1-5; no definite D call. This chain's CDR3 is CSVGGADGNQPQHF. CDR3 in DNA: TGCAGCGTTGGAGGCGCCGACGGGAATCAGCCCCAGCATTTT.